This T cell receptor beta chain was sequenced during a study of spatial heterogeneity in lung cancer. TCRdb called the 5' RACE reads again in MiXCR, with one record for every CDR3 protein. The sample includes 45,000 to 55,000 distinct CDR3 sequences, about 5.8% of them seen just once. CDR1 DFQATT and CDR2 SNEGSKA come from the germline V gene (reference sequence). The CDR3 runs to 12 residues. In its sample, this clonotype was seen many times. Specified time point: sample taken at primary tumor resection. The specimen was PBMCs, collected at surgery. The receptor's source is a male donor with early-stage non-small cell lung cancer. This sequence joins TRBV20-1 and TRBJ1-2; 10 positions agree with TRBD1. The CDR3 sequence: CRARGQGLGYTF. The CDR3 region has the DNA TGCAGGGCCCGGGGACAGGGGCTTGGCTACACCTTC.